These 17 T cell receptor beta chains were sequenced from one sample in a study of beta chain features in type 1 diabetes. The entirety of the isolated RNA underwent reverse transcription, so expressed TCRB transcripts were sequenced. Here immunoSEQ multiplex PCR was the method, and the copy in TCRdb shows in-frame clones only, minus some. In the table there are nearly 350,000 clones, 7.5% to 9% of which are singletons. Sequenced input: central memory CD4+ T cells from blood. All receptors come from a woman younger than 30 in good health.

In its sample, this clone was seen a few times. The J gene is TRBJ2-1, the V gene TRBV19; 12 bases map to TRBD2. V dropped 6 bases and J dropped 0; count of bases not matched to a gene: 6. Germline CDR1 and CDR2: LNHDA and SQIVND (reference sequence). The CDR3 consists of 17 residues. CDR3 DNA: TGTGCCAGTAGAAATCCACTAGCGGGAGGCTCCTACAATGAGCAGTTCTTC. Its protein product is CASRNPLAGGSYNEQFF.

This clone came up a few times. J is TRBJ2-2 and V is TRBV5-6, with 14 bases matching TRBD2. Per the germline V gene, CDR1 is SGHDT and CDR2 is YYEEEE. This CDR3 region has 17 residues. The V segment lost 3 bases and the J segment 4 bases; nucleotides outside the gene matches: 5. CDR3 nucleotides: TGTGCCAGCAGCTGGACGGGACTAGCGGGAGTCACCGGGGAGCTGTTTTTT. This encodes CASSWTGLAGVTGELFF.

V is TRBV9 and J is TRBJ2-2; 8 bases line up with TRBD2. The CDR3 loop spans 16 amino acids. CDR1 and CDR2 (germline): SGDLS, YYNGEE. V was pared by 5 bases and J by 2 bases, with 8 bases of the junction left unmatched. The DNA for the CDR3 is TGTGCCAGCAGTCCGCCAGCGGGAGTAAACACCGGGGAGCTGTTTTTT. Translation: CASSPPAGVNTGELFF.

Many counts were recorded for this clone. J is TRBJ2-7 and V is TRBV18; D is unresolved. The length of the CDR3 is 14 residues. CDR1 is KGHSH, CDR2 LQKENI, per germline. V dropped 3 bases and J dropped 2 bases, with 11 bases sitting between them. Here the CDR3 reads CASSPGVHTYEQYF. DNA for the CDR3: TGTGCCAGCTCACCTGGGGTCCATACCTACGAGCAGTACTTC.

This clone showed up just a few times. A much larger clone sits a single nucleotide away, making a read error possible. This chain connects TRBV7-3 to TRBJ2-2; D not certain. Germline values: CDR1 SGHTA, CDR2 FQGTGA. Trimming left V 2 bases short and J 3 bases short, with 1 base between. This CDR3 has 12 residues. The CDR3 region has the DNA TGTGCCAGCAGCTTAGACACCGGGGAGCTGTTTTTT. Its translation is CASSLDTGELFF.

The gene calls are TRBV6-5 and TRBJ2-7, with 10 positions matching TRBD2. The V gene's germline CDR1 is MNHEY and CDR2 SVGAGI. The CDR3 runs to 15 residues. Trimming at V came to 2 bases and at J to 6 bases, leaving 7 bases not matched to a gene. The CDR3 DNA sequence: TGTGCCAGCAGTTACGGGCTAGCGGGAGCATCCGAGCAGTACTTC. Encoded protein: CASSYGLAGASEQYF.

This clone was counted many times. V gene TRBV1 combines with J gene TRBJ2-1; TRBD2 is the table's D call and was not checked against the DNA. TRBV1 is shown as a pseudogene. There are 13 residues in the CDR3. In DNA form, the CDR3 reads TGCAAAGCGCCTAGCGGGGGGTTCAATGAGCAGTTCTTC. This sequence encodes CKAPSGGFNEQFF.

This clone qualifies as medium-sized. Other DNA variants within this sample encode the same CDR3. The DNA for the CDR3 is TGCAGCGGCTCAAGGGGGCTTGGCGGGGAGCTGTTTTTT. It is translated as CSGSRGLGGELFF. The J gene is TRBJ2-2, the V gene TRBV29-1, with 7 bases aligning to TRBD1. The CDR3 is 13 amino acids. The V segment lost 7 bases and the J segment 7 bases; nucleotides outside the gene matches: 9. The germline CDR1 and CDR2 sequences are SQVTM and ANQGSEA.

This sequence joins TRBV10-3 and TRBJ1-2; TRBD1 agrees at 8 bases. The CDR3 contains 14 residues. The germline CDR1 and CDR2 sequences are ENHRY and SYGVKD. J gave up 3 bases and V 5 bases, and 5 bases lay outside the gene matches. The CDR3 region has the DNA TGTGCCATCAGTCACCAACAGGGGGACTATGGCTACACCTTC. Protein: CAISHQQGDYGYTF.

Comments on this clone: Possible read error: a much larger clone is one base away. This CDR3 is CASSLVVTEAFF. The CDR3 DNA sequence: TGTGCCAGCAGCTTAGTGGTCACTGAAGCTTTCTTT. The V call is TRBV7-2, the J call TRBJ1-1; D call uncertain. Trimming pared 1 base from V and 4 bases from J, leaving 4 bases between. Per germline, CDR1 SGHTA and CDR2 FQGNSA. The length of the CDR3 is 12 residues.

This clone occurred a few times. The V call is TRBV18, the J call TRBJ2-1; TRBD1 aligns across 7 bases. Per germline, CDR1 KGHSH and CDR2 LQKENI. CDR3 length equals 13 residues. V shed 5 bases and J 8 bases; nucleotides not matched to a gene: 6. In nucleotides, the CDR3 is TGTGCCAGCTCATCGGGGACAGAGGATGAGCAGTTCTTC. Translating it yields CASSSGTEDEQFF. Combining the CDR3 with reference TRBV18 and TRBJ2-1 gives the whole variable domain NAGVMQNPRHLVRRRGQEARLRCSPMKGHSHVYWYRQLPEEGLKFMVYLQKENIIDESGMPKERFSAEFPKEGPSILRIQQVVRGDSAAYFCASSSGTEDEQFFGPGTRLTVL.

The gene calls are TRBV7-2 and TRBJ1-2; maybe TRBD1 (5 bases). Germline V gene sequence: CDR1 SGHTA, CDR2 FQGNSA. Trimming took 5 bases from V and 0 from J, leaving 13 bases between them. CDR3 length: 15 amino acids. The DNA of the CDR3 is TGTGCCAGCAGCCTGTGGGCAGGGACTAACTATGGCTACACCTTC. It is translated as CASSLWAGTNYGYTF.

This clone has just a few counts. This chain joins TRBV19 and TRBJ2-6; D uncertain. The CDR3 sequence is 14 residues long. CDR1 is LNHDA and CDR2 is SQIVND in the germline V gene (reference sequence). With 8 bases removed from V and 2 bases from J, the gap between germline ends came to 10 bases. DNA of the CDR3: TGTGCCAGTGATGGGTCGGCTGGGGCCAACGTCCTGACTTTC. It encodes CASDGSAGANVLTF.

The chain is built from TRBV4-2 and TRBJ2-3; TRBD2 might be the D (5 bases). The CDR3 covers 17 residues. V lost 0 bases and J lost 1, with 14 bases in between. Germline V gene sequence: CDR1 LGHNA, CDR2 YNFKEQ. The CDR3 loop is CASSQDPDPAGTDTQYF. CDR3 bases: TGTGCCAGCAGCCAAGATCCGGACCCAGCGGGCACAGATACGCAGTATTTT.

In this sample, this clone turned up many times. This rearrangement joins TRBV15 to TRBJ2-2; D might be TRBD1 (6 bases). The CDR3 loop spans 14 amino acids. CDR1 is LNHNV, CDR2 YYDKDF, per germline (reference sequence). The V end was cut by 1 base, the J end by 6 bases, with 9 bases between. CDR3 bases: TGTGCCACCAGCAGAGTACAGGGTGCCGGGGAGCTGTTTTTT. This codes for CATSRVQGAGELFF.

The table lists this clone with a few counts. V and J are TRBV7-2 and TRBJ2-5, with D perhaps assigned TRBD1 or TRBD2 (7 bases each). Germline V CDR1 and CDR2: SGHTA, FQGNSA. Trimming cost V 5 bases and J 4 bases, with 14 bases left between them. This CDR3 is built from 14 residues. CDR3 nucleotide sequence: TGTGCCAGCAGCCACGACAGGGAGGGAGAGACCCAGTACTTC. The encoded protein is CASSHDREGETQYF.

CDR3 DNA sequence: TGTGCCAGCAGTGGGAGTGGAGAGAACACTGAAGCTTTCTTT. This sequence encodes CASSGSGENTEAFF. The rearrangement uses TRBV6-1 and TRBJ1-1, with D unclear. The germline CDR1 and CDR2 sequences are MNHNS and SASEGT. Deletions cut 4 bases from V and 1 base from J, with 10 bases between. This CDR3 region has 14 residues.